The source of this T cell receptor beta chain is a study of T cells in Graves' hyperthyroidism and ophthalmopathy. Background on the study: At initial diagnosis, before any treatment had begun, peripheral blood was obtained. The study, taken as a whole, reports: Blood held most thyroid clonotypes expanded above 0.001 frequency.

The authors obtained PBMCs from roughly 10 ml of fresh peripheral blood. TCR beta CDR3 regions were amplified from RNA transcripts. When the TCR CDR3 underwent first-round RT-PCR, the HTBI primer set was used. One entry per CDR3 protein, called by TCRdb with MiXCR from the multiplex PCR reads. The table includes about 700,000 distinct CDR3 sequences, 12% to 15% detected once. V lost 0 bases and J lost 5, with 13 bases in between. The CDR3 sequence is 15 residues long. CDR1 and CDR2 (germline): SGHAT, FQNNGV. This clonotype was recorded at least ten times. Antigen specificity is unknown. The material sequenced was blood. The source of this sequence is a woman under 30 with Graves' hyperthyroidism. This sequence joins TRBV11-2 and TRBJ2-5, with D unclear. CDR3 DNA sequence: TGTGCCAGCAGCTTAGAGTCACGCATCTGGGAGACCCAGTACTTC. It translates to CASSLESRIWETQYF.